This T cell receptor beta chain was captured in a study of T cell clonality in common variable immunodeficiency. Aged about 8 to 65 years, CVID subjects averaged around 40 years old. Patients and controls were mostly of Caucasian heritage. Replacement immunoglobulin had been given to every CVID subject for at least one year. Data came from immunoSEQ multiplex PCR; TCRdb stores just in-frame clones and leaves some out. Singletons are absent from the sample, which has about 26,000 clones. Study-wide points: Common variable immunodeficiency TCR beta sequences reportedly had fewer deletions and N-nucleotide insertions. Patient heterogeneity in the CVID cohort limited correlations between repertoire features and clinical complications.

Trimming at V came to 6 bases and at J to 7 bases, leaving 16 bases not matched to a gene. The germline CDR1 and CDR2 sequences are MNHEY and SVGEGT. This CDR3 has 17 residues. This clone appeared many times. What it recognizes is unknown. The read gets to within 3 residues of the CDR3 end, and the germline J gene fills in the rest. The sequenced material came from peripheral blood mononuclear cells. The chain couples TRBV6-2 or TRBV6-3 to TRBJ2-5, with TRBD1 matching 11 bases. This receptor was identified in a human donor with common variable immunodeficiency. The CDR3: CASSRTGTGGNPRTQYF. The sequenced CDR3 bases are TGTGCCAGCAGCCGAACCGGGACAGGGGGTAACCCGCGGACC.